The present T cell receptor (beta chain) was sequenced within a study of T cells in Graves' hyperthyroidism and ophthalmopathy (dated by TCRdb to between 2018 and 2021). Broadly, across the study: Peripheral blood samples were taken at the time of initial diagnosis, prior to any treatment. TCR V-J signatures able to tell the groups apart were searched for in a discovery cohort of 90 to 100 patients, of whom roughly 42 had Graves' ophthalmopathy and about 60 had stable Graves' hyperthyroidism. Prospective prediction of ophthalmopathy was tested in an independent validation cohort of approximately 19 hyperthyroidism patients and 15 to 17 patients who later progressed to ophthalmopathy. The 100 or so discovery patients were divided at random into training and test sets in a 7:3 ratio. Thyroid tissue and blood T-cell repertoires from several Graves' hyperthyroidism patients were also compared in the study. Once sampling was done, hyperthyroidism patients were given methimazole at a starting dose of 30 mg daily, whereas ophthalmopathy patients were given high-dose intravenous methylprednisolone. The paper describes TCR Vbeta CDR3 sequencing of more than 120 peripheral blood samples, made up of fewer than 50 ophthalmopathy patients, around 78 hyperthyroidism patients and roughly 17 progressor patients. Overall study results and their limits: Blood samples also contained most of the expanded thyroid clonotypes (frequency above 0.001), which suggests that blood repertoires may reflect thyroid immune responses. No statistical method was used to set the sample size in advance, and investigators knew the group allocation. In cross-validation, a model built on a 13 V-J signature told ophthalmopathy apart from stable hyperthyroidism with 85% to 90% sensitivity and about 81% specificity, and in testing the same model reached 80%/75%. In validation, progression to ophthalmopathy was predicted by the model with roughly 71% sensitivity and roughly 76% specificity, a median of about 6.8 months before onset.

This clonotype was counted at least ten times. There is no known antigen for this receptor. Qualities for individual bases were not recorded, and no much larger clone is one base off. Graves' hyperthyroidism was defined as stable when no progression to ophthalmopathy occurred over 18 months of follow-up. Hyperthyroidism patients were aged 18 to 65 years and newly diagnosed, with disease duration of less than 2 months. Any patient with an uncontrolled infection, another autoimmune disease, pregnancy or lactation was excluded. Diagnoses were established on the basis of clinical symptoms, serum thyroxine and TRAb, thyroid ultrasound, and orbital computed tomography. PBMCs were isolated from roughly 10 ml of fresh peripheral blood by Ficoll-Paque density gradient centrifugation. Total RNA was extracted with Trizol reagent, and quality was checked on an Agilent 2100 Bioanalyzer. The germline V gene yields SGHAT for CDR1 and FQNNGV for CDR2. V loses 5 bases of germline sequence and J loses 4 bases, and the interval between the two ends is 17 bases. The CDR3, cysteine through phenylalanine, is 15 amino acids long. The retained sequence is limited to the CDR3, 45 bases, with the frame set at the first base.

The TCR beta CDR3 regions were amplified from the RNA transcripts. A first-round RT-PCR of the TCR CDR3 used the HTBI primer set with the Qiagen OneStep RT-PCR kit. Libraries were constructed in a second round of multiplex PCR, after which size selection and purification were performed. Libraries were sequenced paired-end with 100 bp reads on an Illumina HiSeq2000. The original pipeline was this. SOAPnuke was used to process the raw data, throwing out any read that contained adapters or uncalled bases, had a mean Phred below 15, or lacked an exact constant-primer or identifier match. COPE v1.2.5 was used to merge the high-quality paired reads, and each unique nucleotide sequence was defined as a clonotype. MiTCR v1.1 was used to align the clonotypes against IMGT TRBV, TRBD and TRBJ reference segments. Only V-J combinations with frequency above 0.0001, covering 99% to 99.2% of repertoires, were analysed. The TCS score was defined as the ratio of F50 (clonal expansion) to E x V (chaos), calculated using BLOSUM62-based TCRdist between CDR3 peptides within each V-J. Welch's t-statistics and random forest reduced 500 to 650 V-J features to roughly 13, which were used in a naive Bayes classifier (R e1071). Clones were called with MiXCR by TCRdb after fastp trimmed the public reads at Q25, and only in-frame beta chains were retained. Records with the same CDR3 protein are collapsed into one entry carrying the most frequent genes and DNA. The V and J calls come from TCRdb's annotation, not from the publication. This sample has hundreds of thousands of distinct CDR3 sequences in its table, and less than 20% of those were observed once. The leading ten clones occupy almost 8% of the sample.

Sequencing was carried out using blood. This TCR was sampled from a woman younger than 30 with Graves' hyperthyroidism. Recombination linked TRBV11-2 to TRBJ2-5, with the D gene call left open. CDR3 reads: CASSLVSGLRETQYF. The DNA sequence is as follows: TGTGCCAGCAGCCTAGTCTCCGGGCTAAGAGAGACCCAGTACTTC.